This T cell receptor beta chain is from a study of T-cell reconstitution after alpha-beta-depleted transplantation in children. Trimming removed 3 bases from V and 3 bases from J, with 19 bases in between. Germline V CDR1 and CDR2: SGHDT, YYEEEE. This CDR3 spans 16 amino acids. Regarding this clonotype: Its matching antigen is unknown.

Findings and limits, study-wide: Newly generated T cells supplied most T-cell counts and diversity one year post-transplant. In some patients, recipient T cells and intrathymic progenitors surviving conditioning explained high day-60 diversity. About two months after transplant, alpha-beta T cells reportedly came from several hundred expanded graft clones.

The TCRbeta library incorporated unique molecular identifiers. Each CDR3 protein is one row after TCRdb ran MiXCR on the PCR reads. The sample carries some 260,000 distinct CDR3 sequences, 20% to 30% recorded once. The chain links TRBV5-6 to TRBJ2-7; D possibly corresponds to TRBD2 (6 bases). The source is a female patient younger than 10 who had a stem cell transplant for congenital amegakaryocytic thrombocytopenia, so the T cells may come from the graft donor. The material sequenced was PBMCs, mostly from graft donor cells, taken 360 days after TCRalphabeta/CD19-depleted stem cell transplant. For the CDR3, the DNA is TGTGCCAGCAGCTACCAGGGACTCGTGGGGGGCTACGAGCAGTACTTC. Translating it yields CASSYQGLVGGYEQYF.